The 4 T cell receptor beta chains in this list originate from one sample, sequenced in a study of lung T cells in sarcoidosis with Löfgren's syndrome. MiXCR, applied by TCRdb to the reads, yields one record per CDR3 protein. The sample lists just under 20,000 distinct CDR3 sequences; about 20% were seen once. The sample was CD4+ T cells from PBMCs. These TCRs come from a human donor with sarcoidosis (Löfgren's syndrome or another form), or a control subject (not recorded which).

Turning to this clonotype: Just one base apart from a much larger clone, this may be a read error. The V gene is TRBV12-3 or TRBV12-4, the J gene TRBJ1-1; D remains ambiguous. This CDR3 is 15 amino acids long. The CDR3 region is CASTESRIVNTGAFF. The CDR3 nucleotides read TGTGCCAGCACCGAAAGTCGGATCGTGAACACTGGAGCTTTCTTT.

This clonotype has at least ten counts. V is TRBV5-1 and J is TRBJ2-3, with D unresolved. This CDR3 contains 15 residues. V lost 1 base, J lost 2 bases, and 11 bases lay in between. CDR1 is SGHRS, CDR2 YFSETQ, per germline. The chain's CDR3 is CASSLIISDTDTQYF. The CDR3 DNA reads TGCGCCAGCAGCTTGATTATATCAGACACAGATACGCAGTATTTT.

This clonotype was picked up many times. The J gene is TRBJ1-1, the V gene TRBV3-1; the D gene is possibly TRBD1 (5 bases). Trimming removed 1 base from V and 1 base from J, with 13 bases in between. The CDR3 covers 16 residues. Germline V gene lookup returns CDR1 LGHDT and CDR2 YNNKEL (reference sequence). This chain's CDR3 is CASSQGLTDQNTEAFF. The CDR3 DNA follows: TGTGCCAGCAGCCAAGGATTGACAGATCAGAACACTGAAGCTTTCTTT. The whole variable domain, remainder taken from reference TRBV3-1 and TRBJ1-1, is DTAVSQTPKYLVTQMGNDKSIKCEQNLGHDTMYWYKQDSKKFLKIMFSYNNKELIINETVPNRFSPKSPDKAHLNLHINSLELGDSAVYFCASSQGLTDQNTEAFFGQGTRLTVV.

Details on this clonotype: A read error may be the cause here, since a much bigger clone is one base away. The V call is TRBV11-2, the J call TRBJ2-1; D gene uncertain. This CDR3 contains 11 residues. The V gene lost 5 bases and the J gene lost 13 bases, with 12 bases spanning the gap. Germline loops: CDR1 SGHAT, CDR2 FQNNGV. The CDR3 DNA reads TGTGCCAGCAGCCCAGTGACAACCCAGTTCTTC. Encoded protein: CASSPVTTQFF.